The TCR beta chain described here comes from a study of shared clonotypes between healthy human individuals. Concerning this clone: This sample also contains other DNA sequences that code for the same CDR3.

This CDR3 is built from 13 residues. The germline CDR1 and CDR2 sequences are MNHEY and SVGAGI. Trimming left V 0 bases short and J 1 base short, with 1 base between. Sequencing was performed with immunoSEQ multiplex PCR; in TCRdb, only in-frame clones are kept and a portion is missing. The table includes a few million clones, about 94% detected once. Naive CD8 cells lacked CD45RO, underwent positive selection for CCR7 and left out terminally differentiated effector memory CD45RA+ cells. Sequencing was done on a sample of naive CD8+ T cells from PBMCs. The receptor was isolated from a man aged 18 to 35 in good health. Some clones in this sample may be carry-over from other donors' samples. V usage is TRBV6-5 and J usage is TRBJ1-3; unclear D gene. CDR3 sequence: CASSYSSGNTIYF. The CDR3 DNA reads as TGTGCCAGCAGTTACTCGTCTGGAAACACCATATATTTT.